These T cell receptor beta chains were read from a single sample in a study of cytomegalovirus exposure and HLA in healthy donors. This table comes from immunoSEQ multiplex PCR, and its TCRdb copy is limited to in-frame clones, with some not included. Of 85,000 to 120,000 clones listed, 55% to 80% are singletons. Sequenced: PBMCs. The source of these receptors is a human donor in good health. Both conserved end residues are trimmed from each CDR3. Fields, in order: J gene, V gene, clone size, CDR3 protein. Only some rows state a clone size, as once, few, many or a class for expanded clones.

J: TRBJ2-4; V: TRBV9; size: few; CDR3: ASSAVTGQGPKNIQY
J: TRBJ2-5; V: TRBV10-3; size: .; CDR3: AISSAEIVETQY
J: TRBJ2-5; V: TRBV5-4; size: once; CDR3: ASTWGGGPVGETQY
J: TRBJ1-3; V: TRBV7-6; size: .; CDR3: ASSSGQGMNTIY
J: TRBJ1-2; V: TRBV28; size: few; CDR3: ASSLFWTASYGYT
J: TRBJ2-1; V: TRBV9; size: .; CDR3: ASSVGGGSDNEQF
J: TRBJ2-7; V: TRBV10-3; size: .; CDR3: AISRGTSYEQY
J: TRBJ1-2; V: TRBV6-7; size: few; CDR3: ASSLAGVVYGYT
J: TRBJ2-2; V: TRBV7-8; size: .; CDR3: ASSFANTGELF
J: TRBJ2-5; V: TRBV19; size: once; CDR3: ASSRTSGRRETQY
J: TRBJ1-1; V: TRBV5-6; size: .; CDR3: ASSEYDKGRTEAF
J: TRBJ1-5; V: TRBV28; size: .; CDR3: ASSDRGLQPQH
J: TRBJ2-3; V: TRBV5-1; size: .; CDR3: ASSPWTTTDTQY
J: TRBJ2-5; V: TRBV28; size: .; CDR3: ASTPSGTGGEETQY
J: TRBJ2-3; V: TRBV29-1; size: few; CDR3: SVDLQGDTQY
J: TRBJ2-3; V: TRBV28; size: few; CDR3: ASGSLGGQGSDTQY
J: TRBJ2-7; V: TRBV20-1; size: .; CDR3: SASFMEQY
J: TRBJ2-3; V: TRBV2; size: .; CDR3: ASRKTGLSTDTQY
J: TRBJ1-1; V: TRBV28; size: .; CDR3: ASRGGLMAF
J: TRBJ1-2; V: TRBV10-3; size: .; CDR3: AISVGQGDYGYT
J: TRBJ2-5; V: TRBV27; size: few; CDR3: ASSFLGQGMSQETQY
J: TRBJ1-2; V: TRBV15; size: .; CDR3: ATRGQGRGKGYT
J: TRBJ2-5; V: TRBV5-4; size: .; CDR3: ASSQIPGQGMETQY
J: TRBJ2-6; V: TRBV4-1; size: .; CDR3: ASSQAVGGLGANVLT
J: TRBJ2-1; V: TRBV4-2; size: .; CDR3: ASSQSTSGSYEQF
J: TRBJ1-2; V: TRBV5-6; size: many; CDR3: ASSWEQGLDGYT
J: TRBJ1-1; V: TRBV27; size: few; CDR3: ASSWDNGGTEAF
J: TRBJ2-7; V: TRBV4-1; size: few; CDR3: ASSHRPGLAGTSPPYEQY
J: TRBJ2-1; V: TRBV7-6; size: .; CDR3: ASSATGAGRPNYNEQF
J: TRBJ2-5; V: TRBV5-4; size: .; CDR3: ASRQTGQETQY
J: TRBJ1-1; V: TRBV29-1; size: .; CDR3: SVATVRTGGPGNTEAF
J: TRBJ1-2; V: TRBV29-1; size: .; CDR3: SVEVFRGEHKGYT
J: TRBJ1-1; V: TRBV28; size: .; CDR3: ASTSINTEAF
J: TRBJ2-7; V: TRBV9; size: .; CDR3: ASSPGTGIGYEQY
J: TRBJ2-5; V: TRBV5-1; size: .; CDR3: ASSYGTSGGETQY
J: TRBJ1-3; V: TRBV2; size: .; CDR3: ASSENGLGNTIY
J: TRBJ1-1; V: TRBV9; size: .; CDR3: ASSVGSTGGTEAF
J: TRBJ2-3; V: TRBV5-1; size: few; CDR3: ASSPDRTIDTQY
J: TRBJ2-2; V: TRBV5-4; size: few; CDR3: ASSLGLAGNTGELF
J: TRBJ2-2; V: TRBV7-9; size: .; CDR3: ASSLVPSWTANTGELF
J: TRBJ2-7; V: TRBV7-2; size: .; CDR3: ASSPGLAASYEQY
J: TRBJ2-3; V: TRBV10-3; size: .; CDR3: AISARETDTQY
J: TRBJ1-2; V: TRBV7-2; size: few; CDR3: ASSLRRQGGRYGYT
J: .; V: TRBV6-1; size: .; CDR3: ASSEIDTDYEQY
J: TRBJ2-3; V: TRBV10-3; size: .; CDR3: AIRKGQAPDTQY
J: TRBJ1-1; V: TRBV19; size: .; CDR3: ASTSRDTEAF
J: TRBJ1-2; V: TRBV28; size: few; CDR3: ASSGAGFDYGYT
J: TRBJ2-7; V: TRBV2; size: .; CDR3: ASSYSGPAYEQY
J: TRBJ2-7; V: TRBV5-1; size: .; CDR3: ASSLEGLSSYEQY
J: TRBJ1-4; V: TRBV19; size: .; CDR3: ASSRLGQGNEKLF
J: TRBJ1-1; V: TRBV27; size: .; CDR3: ASGQGTEAF
J: TRBJ1-1; V: TRBV7-2; size: .; CDR3: ASSLFVGYTEAF
J: TRBJ2-1; V: TRBV10-2; size: .; CDR3: ASSSDRHYNEQF
J: TRBJ2-7; V: TRBV19; size: .; CDR3: ASGTGPSEQY
J: TRBJ2-2; V: TRBV5-4; size: few; CDR3: ASSLESSGRAGGELF
J: TRBJ1-3; V: TRBV30; size: .; CDR3: AWSSTGSSGNTIY
J: TRBJ2-1; V: TRBV14; size: .; CDR3: ASSQTSGALGPFSYNEQF
J: TRBJ2-3; V: TRBV7-6; size: .; CDR3: ASSSPIRTSGSDTQY
J: TRBJ2-7; V: TRBV6-5; size: .; CDR3: ASSYGLAGNYEQY
J: TRBJ2-3; V: TRBV19; size: .; CDR3: ASSRGTGTEKIDTQY